Below are 11 T cell receptor beta chains sequenced from a single sample in a study of blood T cell repertoires in COVID-19. The table came from immunoSEQ multiplex PCR; TCRdb's copy has only in-frame clones and leaves some out. The data contain 110,000 or so clones, 80% to 85% of them singletons. Material for sequencing was peripheral blood. These receptors were taken from a man aged 80 or over with acute or convalescent COVID-19.

This clone was detected only a few times. The chain recombines TRBV7-6 with TRBJ1-6; tentative D call: TRBD1 (6 bases). CDR3 length: 16 amino acids. The germline CDR1 and CDR2 sequences are SGHVS and FNYEAQ. The V end lost 4 bases, the J end lost 4 bases, and 14 bases lay between the germline ends. The CDR3: CASSSAGTNYNSPLHF. CDR3 in DNA: TGTGCCAGCAGCTCGGCCGGGACAAATTATAATTCACCCCTCCACTTT.

The CDR3: CASSQPGQRDSPLHF. The CDR3 DNA is TGTGCCAGCAGCCAACCGGGACAGAGAGATTCACCCCTCCACTTT. The chain links TRBV7-2 to TRBJ1-6, with TRBD1 matching 7 bases. The J segment lost 8 bases and the V segment lost 5 bases, leaving 9 bases of the junction unmatched. Germline CDR1 reads SGHTA; CDR2 reads FQGNSA. This CDR3 comprises 15 residues.

The V call is TRBV6-2 or TRBV6-3, the J call TRBJ1-6, with TRBD1 as a possible D gene (6 bases). Germline V gene sequence: CDR1 MNHEY, CDR2 SVGEGT. Trimming shortened V by 6 bases and J by 6 bases, and 15 bases separated the two germline ends. The CDR3 runs 15 residues. CDR3 DNA sequence: TGTGCCAGCAGCATAGCCCGGACAGCTAATTCACCCCTCCACTTT. This translates into CASSIARTANSPLHF.

V is TRBV6-2 or TRBV6-3 and J is TRBJ2-1, with 7 bases lining up with TRBD2. The CDR3 extends over 16 amino acids. Germline-derived CDR1 and CDR2 are MNHEY and SVGEGT. Losses at the gene ends were 0 bases for V and 3 bases for J; bases not matched to a gene: 5. The CDR3 sequence: CASSYSGGSFYNEQFF. CDR3 DNA sequence: TGTGCCAGCAGTTACTCCGGCGGGAGTTTCTACAATGAGCAGTTCTTC.

The rearrangement joins TRBV5-1 to TRBJ2-5; the match to TRBD1 covers 8 bases. This CDR3 is built from 13 residues. Germline V gene lookup returns CDR1 SGHRS and CDR2 YFSETQ. With V trimmed by 4 bases and J by 3 bases, 2 bases remained unmatched. CDR3 nucleotides: TGCGCCAGCAGCCAACAGGGGGAAGAGACCCAGTACTTC. Its protein is CASSQQGEETQYF.

V is TRBV7-9 and J is TRBJ2-3; 7 bases match TRBD2. Looked up from germline, CDR1 is SEHNR and CDR2 is FQNEAQ (reference sequence). The CDR3 spans 17 residues. V dropped 2 bases and J dropped 0; count of bases not matched to a gene: 8. CDR3 sequence (DNA): TGTGCCAGCAGCTTACTTACTAGCGCCTATAGCACAGATACGCAGTATTTT. The encoded protein is CASSLLTSAYSTDTQYF.

This clone was seen just once. V gene TRBV19 combines with J gene TRBJ2-7, with 14 bases identical to TRBD2. Germline V gives CDR1 LNHDA, CDR2 SQIVND (reference sequence). The junction had 11 bases not matched to a gene; V was cut back by 6 bases and J by 7 bases. This CDR3 spans 16 amino acids. The CDR3: CASRTTGTSGSKEQYF. CDR3 DNA: TGTGCCAGTAGAACAACCGGGACTAGCGGGAGTAAAGAGCAGTACTTC.

The rearrangement uses TRBV5-5 and TRBJ2-2, with D perhaps TRBD1 (5 bases). Trimming stripped 2 bases from V and 0 bases from J, with 8 bases between. CDR3 size: 15 residues. CDR1 SGHKS and CDR2 YYEKEE come from the germline V gene (reference sequence). The CDR3 is CASSLGDTNTGELFF. DNA of the CDR3: TGTGCCAGCAGCTTAGGGGATACGAACACCGGGGAGCTGTTTTTT.

The CDR3 is CASSLKRESSPLHF. For the CDR3, the DNA is TGTGCCAGCAGCCTGAAAAGGGAGAGTTCACCCCTCCACTTT. V is TRBV2 and J is TRBJ1-6; D gene uncertain. Germline assignment: CDR1 SNHLY and CDR2 FYNNEI. The CDR3 extends over 14 amino acids. The V gene lost 6 bases and the J gene lost 9 bases, with 15 bases spanning the gap.

This clone was found a few times. The genes are TRBV30 and TRBJ2-3, with TRBD2 identical over 8 bases. The CDR3 runs 16 residues. Germline V lookup: CDR1 GTSNPN, CDR2 SVGIG (reference sequence). Trimming removed 3 bases from V and 1 base from J; junction bases left unmatched: 9. CDR3 nucleotide sequence: TGTGCCTGGAGACCCGGGGGGGGCCCCCGCACAGATACGCAGTATTTT. This translates into CAWRPGGGPRTDTQYF.

The V call is TRBV5-1, the J call TRBJ1-1, with 7 bases identical to TRBD1. V lost 3 bases and J lost 4; bases outside the gene matches: 6. CDR1 and CDR2 from the germline V gene are SGHRS and YFSETQ. The CDR3 is 14 residues long. This CDR3 is CASSSTGAATEAFF. Written as DNA, the CDR3 is TGCGCCAGCAGCTCTACAGGGGCGGCCACTGAAGCTTTCTTT.